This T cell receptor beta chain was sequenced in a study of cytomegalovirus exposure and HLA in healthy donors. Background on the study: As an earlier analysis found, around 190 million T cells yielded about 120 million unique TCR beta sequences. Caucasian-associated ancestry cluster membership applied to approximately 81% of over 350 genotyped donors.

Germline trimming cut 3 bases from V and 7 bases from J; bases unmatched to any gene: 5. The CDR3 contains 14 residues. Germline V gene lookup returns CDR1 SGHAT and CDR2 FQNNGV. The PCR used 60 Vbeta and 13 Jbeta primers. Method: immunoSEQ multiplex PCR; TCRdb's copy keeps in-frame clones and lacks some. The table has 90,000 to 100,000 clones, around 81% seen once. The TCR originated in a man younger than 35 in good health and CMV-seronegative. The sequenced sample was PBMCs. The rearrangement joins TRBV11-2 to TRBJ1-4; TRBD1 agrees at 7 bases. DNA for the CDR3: TGTGCCAGCAGCTTCAGGGGGGATGGTGAAAAACTGTTTTTT. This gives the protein CASSFRGDGEKLFF.